This T cell receptor (beta chain) was sequenced in a study of CD8 T cells in Susac syndrome. Across the whole study: Patients with Susac syndrome who were sequenced included six with active disease and eight in remission.

The length of the CDR3 is 12 residues. Looked up from germline, CDR1 is SEHNR and CDR2 is FQNEAQ (reference sequence). Trimming left V 5 bases short and J 1 base short, with 5 bases between. Sequencing of TCR beta drew on CD8+ and CD4+ T cells from blood. After extraction with the RNeasy kit, roughly 0.5 to 1 ug of the RNA was reverse transcribed using random hexamers. MiXCR, applied by TCRdb to the immunoSEQ multiplex PCR reads, yields one record per CDR3 protein. The table shows about 140,000 distinct CDR3 sequences, with over 90% occurring only once. The sequencing sample was made of CD4+ T cells from PBMCs. This chain uses TRBV7-9 with TRBJ2-5; D ambiguous. The TCR sequence derives from a human donor with Susac syndrome. This chain's CDR3 is CASSAAQETQYF. The CDR3 DNA is TGTGCCAGCAGCGCGGCCCAAGAGACCCAGTACTTC.